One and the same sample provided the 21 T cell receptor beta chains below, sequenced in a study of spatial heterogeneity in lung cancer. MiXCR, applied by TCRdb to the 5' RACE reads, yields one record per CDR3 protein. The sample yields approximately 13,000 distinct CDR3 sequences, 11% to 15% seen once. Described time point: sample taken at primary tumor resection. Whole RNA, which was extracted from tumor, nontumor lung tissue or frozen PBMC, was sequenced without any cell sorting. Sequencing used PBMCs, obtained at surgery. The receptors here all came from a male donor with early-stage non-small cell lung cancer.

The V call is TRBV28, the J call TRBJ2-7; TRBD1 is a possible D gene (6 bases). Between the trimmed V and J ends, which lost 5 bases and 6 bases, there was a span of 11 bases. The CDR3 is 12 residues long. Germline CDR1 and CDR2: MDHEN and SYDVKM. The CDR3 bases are TGTGCCAGCAGTCAAGCAGGGGCCGAGCAGTACTTC. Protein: CASSQAGAEQYF.

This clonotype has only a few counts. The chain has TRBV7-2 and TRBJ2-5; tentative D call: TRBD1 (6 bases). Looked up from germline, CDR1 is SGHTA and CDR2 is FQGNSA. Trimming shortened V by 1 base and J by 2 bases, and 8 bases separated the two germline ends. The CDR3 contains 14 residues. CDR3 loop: CASSLGTVQETQYF. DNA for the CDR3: TGTGCCAGCAGCTTAGGGACAGTACAAGAGACCCAGTACTTC.

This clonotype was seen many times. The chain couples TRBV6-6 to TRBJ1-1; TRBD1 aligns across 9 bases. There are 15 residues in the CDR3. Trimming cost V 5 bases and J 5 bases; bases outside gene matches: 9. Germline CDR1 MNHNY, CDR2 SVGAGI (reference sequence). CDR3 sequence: CASSTLGQGETEAFF. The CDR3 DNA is TGTGCCAGCAGTACCCTGGGACAGGGAGAGACTGAAGCTTTCTTT.

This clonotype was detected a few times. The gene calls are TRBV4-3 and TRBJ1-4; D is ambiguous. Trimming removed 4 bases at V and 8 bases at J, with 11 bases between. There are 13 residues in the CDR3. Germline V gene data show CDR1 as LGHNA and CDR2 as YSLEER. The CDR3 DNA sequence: TGCGCCAGCAGCCCCAGGCAGCGAGAAAAACTGTTTTTT. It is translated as CASSPRQREKLFF.

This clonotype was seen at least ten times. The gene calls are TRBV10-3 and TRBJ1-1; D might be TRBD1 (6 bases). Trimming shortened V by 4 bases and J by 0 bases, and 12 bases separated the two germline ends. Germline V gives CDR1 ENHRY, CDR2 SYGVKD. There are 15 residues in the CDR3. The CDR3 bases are TGTGCCATCAGTGGTCGGGGGCACCTGAACACTGAAGCTTTCTTT. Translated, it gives CAISGRGHLNTEAFF.

In DNA form, the CDR3 reads TGCGCCAGCAGCTTGGAACCCGGACAGGGCCAAGAGACCCAGTACTTC. It yields the protein CASSLEPGQGQETQYF. This chain links TRBV5-1 with TRBJ2-5; TRBD1 agrees at 8 bases. The CDR3 is 16 residues long. CDR1 SGHRS and CDR2 YFSETQ come from the germline V gene. The junction had 5 bases not matched to a gene; V was cut back by 0 bases and J by 1 base.

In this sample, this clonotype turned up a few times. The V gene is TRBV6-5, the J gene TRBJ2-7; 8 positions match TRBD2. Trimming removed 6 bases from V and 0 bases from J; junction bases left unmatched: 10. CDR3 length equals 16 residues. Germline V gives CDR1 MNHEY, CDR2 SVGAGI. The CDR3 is CASSSVAGTDSYEQYF. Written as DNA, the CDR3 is TGTGCCAGCAGCTCCGTAGCGGGGACGGACTCCTACGAGCAGTACTTC.

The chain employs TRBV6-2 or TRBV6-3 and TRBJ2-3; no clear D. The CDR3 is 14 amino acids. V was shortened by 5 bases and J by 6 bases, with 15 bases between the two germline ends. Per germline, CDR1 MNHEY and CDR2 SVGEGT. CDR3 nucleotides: TGTGCCAGCAGTCAGTCTTTAGCTGCTGATACGCAGTATTTT. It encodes CASSQSLAADTQYF.

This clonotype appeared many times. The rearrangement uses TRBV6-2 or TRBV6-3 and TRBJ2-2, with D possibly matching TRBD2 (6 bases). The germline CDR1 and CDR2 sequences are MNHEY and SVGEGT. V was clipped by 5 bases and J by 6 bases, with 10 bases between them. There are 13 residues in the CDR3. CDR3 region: CASSTGEPGELFF. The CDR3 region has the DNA TGTGCCAGCAGTACGGGGGAACCCGGGGAGCTGTTTTTT.

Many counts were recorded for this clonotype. The CDR3 reads CASSYVGGYTF. In DNA, the CDR3 is TGTGCCAGCAGTTACGTCGGGGGCTACACCTTC. The V and J genes are TRBV6-5 and TRBJ1-2, with D unclear. The CDR3 is made up of 11 amino acids. The V end was cut by 2 bases, the J end by 8 bases, with 6 bases between. Germline V gene lookup returns CDR1 MNHEY and CDR2 SVGAGI.

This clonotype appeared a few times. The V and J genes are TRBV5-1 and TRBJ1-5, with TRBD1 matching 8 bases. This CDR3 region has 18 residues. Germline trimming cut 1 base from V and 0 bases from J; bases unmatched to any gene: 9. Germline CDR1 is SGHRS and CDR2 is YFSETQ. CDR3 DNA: TGCGCCAGCAGCTTGCCTCCGACAGGGGAATATAGCAATCAGCCCCAGCATTTT. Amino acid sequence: CASSLPPTGEYSNQPQHF.

This chain's CDR3 is CASSYDRETEQFF. In DNA form, the CDR3 reads TGTGCCAGCAGTTACGACAGGGAAACTGAGCAGTTCTTC. J is TRBJ2-1 and V is TRBV6-5, with 7 bases fitting TRBD1. CDR3 length equals 13 residues. The V gene's germline CDR1 is MNHEY and CDR2 SVGAGI. Trimming cost V 2 bases and J 9 bases; bases outside gene matches: 4.

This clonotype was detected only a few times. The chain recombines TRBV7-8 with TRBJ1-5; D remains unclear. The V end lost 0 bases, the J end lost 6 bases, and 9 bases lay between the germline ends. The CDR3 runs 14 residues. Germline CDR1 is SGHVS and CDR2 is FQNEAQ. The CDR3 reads CASSLAAAGQPQHF. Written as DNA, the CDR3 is TGTGCCAGCAGCTTAGCCGCAGCAGGTCAGCCCCAGCATTTT.

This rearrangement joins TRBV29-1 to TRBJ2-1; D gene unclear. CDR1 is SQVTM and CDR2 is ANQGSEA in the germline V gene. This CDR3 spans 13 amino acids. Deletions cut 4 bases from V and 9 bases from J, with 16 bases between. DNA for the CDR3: TGCAGCGTTGGGCCGGCTGCAGTGAGTGAGCAGTTCTTC. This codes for CSVGPAAVSEQFF.

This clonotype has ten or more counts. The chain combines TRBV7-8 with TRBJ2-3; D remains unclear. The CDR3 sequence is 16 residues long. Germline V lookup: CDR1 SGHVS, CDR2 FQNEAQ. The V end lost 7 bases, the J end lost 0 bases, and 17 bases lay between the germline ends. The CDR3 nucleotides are TGTGCCAGCAACCCAACCCGGGCCACTAGCACAGATACGCAGTATTTT. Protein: CASNPTRATSTDTQYF.

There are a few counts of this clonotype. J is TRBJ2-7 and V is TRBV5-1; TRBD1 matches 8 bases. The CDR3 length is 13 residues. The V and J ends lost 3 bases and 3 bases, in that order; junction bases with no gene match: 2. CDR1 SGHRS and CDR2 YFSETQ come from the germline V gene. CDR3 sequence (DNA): TGCGCCAGCAGCTCAACAGGGGGCTACGAGCAGTACTTC. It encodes CASSSTGGYEQYF.

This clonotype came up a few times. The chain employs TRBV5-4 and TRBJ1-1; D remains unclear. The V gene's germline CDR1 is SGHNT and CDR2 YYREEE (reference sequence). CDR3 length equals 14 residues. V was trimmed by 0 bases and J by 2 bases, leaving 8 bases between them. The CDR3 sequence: CASSLGGVNTEAFF. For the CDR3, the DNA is TGTGCCAGCAGCTTGGGGGGAGTCAACACTGAAGCTTTCTTT.

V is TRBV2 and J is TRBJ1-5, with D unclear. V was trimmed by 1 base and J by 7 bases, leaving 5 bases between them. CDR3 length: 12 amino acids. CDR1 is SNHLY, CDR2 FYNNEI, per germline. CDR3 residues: CASSEENQPQHF. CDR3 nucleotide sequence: TGTGCCAGCAGTGAAGAGAACCAGCCCCAGCATTTT.

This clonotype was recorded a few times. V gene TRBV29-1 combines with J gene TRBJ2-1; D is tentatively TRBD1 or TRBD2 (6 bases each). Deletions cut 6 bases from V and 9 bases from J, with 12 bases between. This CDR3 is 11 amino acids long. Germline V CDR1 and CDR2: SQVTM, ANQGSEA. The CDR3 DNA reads TGCAGCGTACTAGGGGGGAGTGAGCAGTTCTTC. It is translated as CSVLGGSEQFF.

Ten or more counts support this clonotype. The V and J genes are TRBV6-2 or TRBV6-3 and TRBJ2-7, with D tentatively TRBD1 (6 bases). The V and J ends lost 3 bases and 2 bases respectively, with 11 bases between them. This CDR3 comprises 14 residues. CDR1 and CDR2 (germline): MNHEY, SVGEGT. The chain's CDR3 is CASSYGQGTYEQYF. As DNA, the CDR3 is TGTGCCAGCAGTTATGGGCAGGGGACCTACGAGCAGTACTTC.

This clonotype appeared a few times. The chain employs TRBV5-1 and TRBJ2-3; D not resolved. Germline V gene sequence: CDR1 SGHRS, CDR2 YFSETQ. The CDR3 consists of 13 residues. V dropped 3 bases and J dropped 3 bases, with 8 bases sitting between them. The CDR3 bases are TGCGCCAGCAGCTCCTCCCCAACAGATACGCAGTATTTT. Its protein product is CASSSSPTDTQYF.